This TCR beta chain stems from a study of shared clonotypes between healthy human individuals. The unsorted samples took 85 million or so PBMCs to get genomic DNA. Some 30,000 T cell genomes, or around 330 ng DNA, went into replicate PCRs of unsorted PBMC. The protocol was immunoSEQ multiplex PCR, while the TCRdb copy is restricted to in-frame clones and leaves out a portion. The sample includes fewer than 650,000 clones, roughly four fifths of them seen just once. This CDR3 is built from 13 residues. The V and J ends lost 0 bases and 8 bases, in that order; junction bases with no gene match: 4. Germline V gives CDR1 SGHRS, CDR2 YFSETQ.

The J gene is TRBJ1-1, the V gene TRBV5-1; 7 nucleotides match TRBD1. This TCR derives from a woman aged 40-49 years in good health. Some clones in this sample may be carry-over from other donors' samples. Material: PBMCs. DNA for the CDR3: TGCGCCAGCAGCTTGGGGGACAGTCTAGAAGCTTTCTTT. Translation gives CASSLGDSLEAFF.